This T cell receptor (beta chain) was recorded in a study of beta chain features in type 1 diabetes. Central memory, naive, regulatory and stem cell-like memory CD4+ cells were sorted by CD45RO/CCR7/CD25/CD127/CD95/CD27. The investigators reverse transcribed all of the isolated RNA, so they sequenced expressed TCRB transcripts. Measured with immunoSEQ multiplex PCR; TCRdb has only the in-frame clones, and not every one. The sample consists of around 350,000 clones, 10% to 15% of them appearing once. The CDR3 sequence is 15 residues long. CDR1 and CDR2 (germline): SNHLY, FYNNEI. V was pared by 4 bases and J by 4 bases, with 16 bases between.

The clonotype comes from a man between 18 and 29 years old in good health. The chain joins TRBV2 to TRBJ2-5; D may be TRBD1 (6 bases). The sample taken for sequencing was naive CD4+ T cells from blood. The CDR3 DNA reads TGTGCCAGCAGTGCTGACGGGCAGGGGATAGAGACCCAGTACTTC. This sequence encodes CASSADGQGIETQYF.